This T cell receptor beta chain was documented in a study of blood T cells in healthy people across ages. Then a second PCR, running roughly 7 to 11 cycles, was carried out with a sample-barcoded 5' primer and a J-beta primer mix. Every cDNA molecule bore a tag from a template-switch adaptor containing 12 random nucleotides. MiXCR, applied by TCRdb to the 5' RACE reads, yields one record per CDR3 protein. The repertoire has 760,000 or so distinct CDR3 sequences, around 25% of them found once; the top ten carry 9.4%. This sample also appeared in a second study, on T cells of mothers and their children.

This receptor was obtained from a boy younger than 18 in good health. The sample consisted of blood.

DNA of the CDR3: TGTGCCAGCAGCTTAGTCCGTGGGCAGGCGTACCTCTACGAGCAGTACTTC. Its protein product is CASSLVRGQAYLYEQYF. The gene calls are TRBV11-2 and TRBJ2-7, with D uncertain. Germline assignment: CDR1 SGHAT and CDR2 FQNNGV. V lost 1 base, J lost 3 bases, and 19 bases lay in between. The CDR3 has 17 residues.